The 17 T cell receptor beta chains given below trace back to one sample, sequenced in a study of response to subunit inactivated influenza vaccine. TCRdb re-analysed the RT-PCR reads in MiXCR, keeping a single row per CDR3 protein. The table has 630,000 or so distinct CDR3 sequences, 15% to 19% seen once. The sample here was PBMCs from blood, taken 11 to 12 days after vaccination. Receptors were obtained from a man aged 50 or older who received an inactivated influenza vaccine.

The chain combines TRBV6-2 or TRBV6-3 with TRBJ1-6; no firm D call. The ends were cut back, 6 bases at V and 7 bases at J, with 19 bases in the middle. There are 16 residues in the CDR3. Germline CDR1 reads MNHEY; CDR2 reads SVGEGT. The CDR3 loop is CASRRTAVYTNSPLHF. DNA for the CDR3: TGTGCCAGCAGACGGACGGCGGTCTATACAAATTCACCCCTCCACTTT.

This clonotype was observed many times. The CDR3 spells CASSHPGTSRGGQFF. In DNA, the CDR3 is TGTGCCAGCAGCCACCCCGGGACTTCAAGGGGTGGGCAGTTCTTC. The chain recombines TRBV11-1 with TRBJ2-1, with a weak D call TRBD2 (6 bases). V shed 5 bases and J shed 12 bases, with 23 bases lying between them. Germline V gene sequence: CDR1 SGHAT, CDR2 FQDESV (reference sequence). The CDR3 length is 15 residues.

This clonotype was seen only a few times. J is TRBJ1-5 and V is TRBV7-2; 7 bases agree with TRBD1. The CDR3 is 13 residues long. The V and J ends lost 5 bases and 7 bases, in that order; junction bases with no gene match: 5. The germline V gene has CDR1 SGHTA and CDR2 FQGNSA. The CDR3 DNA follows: TGTGCCAGCAGCGTGGGACAGATGCAGCCCCAGCATTTT. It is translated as CASSVGQMQPQHF.

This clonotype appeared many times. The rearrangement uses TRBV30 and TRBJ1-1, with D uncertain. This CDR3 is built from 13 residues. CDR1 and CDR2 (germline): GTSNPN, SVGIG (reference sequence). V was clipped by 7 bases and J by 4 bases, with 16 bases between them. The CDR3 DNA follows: TGTGCCTCCGACGGACTTGGTCGCACTGAAGCTTTCTTT. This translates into CASDGLGRTEAFF.

The DNA of the CDR3 is TGTGCCTGGATGAGGCTTGCCCAAGAGACCCAGTACTTC. This sequence encodes CAWMRLAQETQYF. The chain couples TRBV30 to TRBJ2-5; D is uncertain. The CDR3 totals 13 residues. Per germline, CDR1 GTSNPN and CDR2 SVGIG (reference sequence). Trimming pared 4 bases from V and 1 base from J, leaving 10 bases between.

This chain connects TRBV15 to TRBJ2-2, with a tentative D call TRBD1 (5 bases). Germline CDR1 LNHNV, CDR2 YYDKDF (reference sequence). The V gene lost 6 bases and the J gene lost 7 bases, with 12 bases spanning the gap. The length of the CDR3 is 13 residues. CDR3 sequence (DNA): TGTGCCACCAGAGACCAGGGAATCGGGGAGCTGTTTTTT. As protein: CATRDQGIGELFF.

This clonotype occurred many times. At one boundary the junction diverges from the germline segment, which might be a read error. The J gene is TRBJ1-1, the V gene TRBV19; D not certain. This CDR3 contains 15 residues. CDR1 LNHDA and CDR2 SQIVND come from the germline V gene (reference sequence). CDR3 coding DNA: TGTGCCAGTAGTACCCCCCGGACGGTCTACACTGAGGCTTTCTTT. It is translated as CASSTPRTVYTEAFF.

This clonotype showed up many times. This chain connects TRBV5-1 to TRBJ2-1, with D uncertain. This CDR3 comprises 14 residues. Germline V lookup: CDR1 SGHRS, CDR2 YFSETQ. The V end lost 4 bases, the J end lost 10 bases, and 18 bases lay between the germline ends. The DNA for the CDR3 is TGCGCCAGCAGCCAATACACCGCCGGTGGAGAGCAGTTCTTC. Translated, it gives CASSQYTAGGEQFF.

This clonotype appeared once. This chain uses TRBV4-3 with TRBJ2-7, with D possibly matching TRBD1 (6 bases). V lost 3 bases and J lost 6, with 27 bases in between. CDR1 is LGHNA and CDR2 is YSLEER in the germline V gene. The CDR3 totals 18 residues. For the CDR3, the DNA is TGCGCCAGCAGCCATAACCCACAGGGTCTCCCCACCGCGTGCGAGCAGTACTTC. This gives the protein CASSHNPQGLPTACEQYF.

The CDR3: CASSHLLGETQYF. The DNA for the CDR3 is TGTGCCAGCAGCCACCTCCTAGGAGAGACCCAGTACTTC. The gene calls are TRBV14 and TRBJ2-5, with no clear D. V lost 3 bases and J lost 4, with 9 bases in between. CDR1 is SGHDN, CDR2 FVKESK, per germline. The CDR3 contains 13 residues.

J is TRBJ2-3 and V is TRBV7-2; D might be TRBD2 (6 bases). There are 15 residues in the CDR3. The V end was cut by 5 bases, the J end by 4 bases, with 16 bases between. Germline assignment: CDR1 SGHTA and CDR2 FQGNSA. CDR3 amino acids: CASSRDLRAPDTQYF. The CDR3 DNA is TGTGCCAGCAGCCGGGACTTAAGGGCCCCAGATACGCAGTATTTT.

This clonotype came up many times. CDR3 in DNA: TGCAGCGTTTATATTCCGGGACAGGGCAGTATCACCGGGGAGCTGTTTTTT. Its translation: CSVYIPGQGSITGELFF. This rearrangement joins TRBV29-1 to TRBJ2-2, with 9 nucleotides matching TRBD1. The CDR3 runs to 17 residues. Germline V lookup: CDR1 SQVTM, CDR2 ANQGSEA. Trimming removed 5 bases from V and 4 bases from J; junction bases left unmatched: 14.

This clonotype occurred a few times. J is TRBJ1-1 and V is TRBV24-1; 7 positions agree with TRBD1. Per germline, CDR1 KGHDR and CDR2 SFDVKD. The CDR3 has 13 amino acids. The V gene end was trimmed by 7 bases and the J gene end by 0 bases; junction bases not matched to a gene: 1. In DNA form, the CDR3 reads TGTGCCACCAGGGACAGGCTGAACACTGAAGCTTTCTTT. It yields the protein CATRDRLNTEAFF.

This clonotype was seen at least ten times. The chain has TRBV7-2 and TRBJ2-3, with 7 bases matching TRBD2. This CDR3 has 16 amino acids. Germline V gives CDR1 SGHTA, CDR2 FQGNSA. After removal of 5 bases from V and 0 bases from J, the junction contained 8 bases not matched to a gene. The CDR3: CASSGTTSPSTDTQYF. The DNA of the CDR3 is TGTGCCAGCAGCGGTACGACTAGCCCTAGCACAGATACGCAGTATTTT.

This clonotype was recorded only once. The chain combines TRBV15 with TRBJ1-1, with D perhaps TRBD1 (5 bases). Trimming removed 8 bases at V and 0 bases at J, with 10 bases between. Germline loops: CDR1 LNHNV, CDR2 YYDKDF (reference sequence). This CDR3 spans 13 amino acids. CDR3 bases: TGTGCCACCGAGGGGAACATGAACACTGAAGCTTTCTTT. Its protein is CATEGNMNTEAFF.

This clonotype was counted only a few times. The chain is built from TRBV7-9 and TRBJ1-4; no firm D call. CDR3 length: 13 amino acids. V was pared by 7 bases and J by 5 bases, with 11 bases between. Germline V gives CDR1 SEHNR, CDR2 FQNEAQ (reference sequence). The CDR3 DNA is TGTGCCAGCACCGTAAGACGGAATGAAAAACTGTTTTTT. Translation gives CASTVRRNEKLFF.

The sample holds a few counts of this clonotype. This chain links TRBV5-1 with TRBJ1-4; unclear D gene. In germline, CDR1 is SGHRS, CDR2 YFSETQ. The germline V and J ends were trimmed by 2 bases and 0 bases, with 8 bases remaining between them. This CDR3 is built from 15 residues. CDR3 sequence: CASSFRRATNEKLFF. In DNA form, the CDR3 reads TGCGCCAGCAGCTTTAGGAGAGCAACTAATGAAAAACTGTTTTTT.